This T cell receptor (beta chain) was found in a study of tumor-infiltrating lymphocytes in primary liver carcinoma. Overall study results and limits: Compared with tumor region pairs, tumor-adjacent and tumor-blood pairs overlapped less.

Looked up from germline, CDR1 is MDHEN and CDR2 is SYDVKM. This CDR3 contains 12 residues. Constant-region priming of about 500 ng total RNA yielded TCR beta cDNA. Nested multiplex PCR, run for three rounds with slightly modified ARM-PCR, yielded TCR beta libraries. Primers for the first two PCR rounds were TRBV1-TRBV30 forward primers and a C-beta reverse primer (about 11 cycles per round). Via MiXCR, TCRdb re-called the multiplex PCR reads, giving one row per CDR3 protein. The repertoire has hundreds of thousands of distinct CDR3 sequences, roughly 60% of them found once; the top ten carry around 15%. Unsorted whole blood yielded blood RNA, and germline DNA was extracted as well. Patients were chronically HBV-infected and treatment-naive. Of note for this clonotype: Its specificity is not known. Its ends do not fully match the called genes, so a read error is possible.

The chain is built from TRBV28 and TRBJ2-2; D ambiguous. The sequencing input was peripheral blood. The sequence came from a woman aged 30 to 39 with primary liver carcinoma and hepatitis B virus infection. CDR3 residues: CASSQLTGELFF. The CDR3, as DNA: TGTGCTAGCAGCCAGCTGACCGGGGAGCTGTTTTTT.